This record looks at one TCR beta chain sequence and its context. This sample stems from a study of blood T cell repertoires in COVID-19. Background on the study: The United States, Italy and Spain supplied acute and convalescent COVID-19 samples.

Seattle patients were enrolled while actively infected and followed longitudinally. This CDR3 comprises 15 residues. Germline CDR1 reads SNHLY; CDR2 reads FYNNEI. V was clipped by 2 bases and J by 7 bases, with 15 bases between them. Methods used by the authors: Estimates of nucleated cell counts were drawn from the amplification of reference gene primers. TCRdb keeps only in-frame clones here, not all; method: immunoSEQ multiplex PCR. Clone size and the V and J calls come from that table; the DNA yielded D and trimming. Of about 480,000 clones in the sample, approximately 92% were seen once. The source material was peripheral blood. This sequence joins TRBV2 and TRBJ1-5, with a tentative D call TRBD1 (6 bases). The TCR was taken from a young man with COVID-19, enrolled during active disease. In nucleotides, the CDR3 is TGTGCCAGCAGTGAAATGGGGGCCACTGGGCAGCCCCAGCATTTT. It encodes CASSEMGATGQPQHF.